This T cell receptor (beta chain) stems from a study of blood T cells in healthy people across ages. This clonotype was recorded a few times. Then a second PCR, running about 7 to 11 cycles, was carried out with a sample-barcoded 5' primer and a J-beta primer mix. MiXCR was run by TCRdb on the 5' RACE reads, yielding one entry per CDR3 protein. The profile shows fewer than 1.5 million distinct CDR3 sequences, around 42% of them singletons. The donors, healthy Caucasians from Russia, were aged roughly 6 to 95. Germline assignment: CDR1 KGHSH and CDR2 LQKENI. This CDR3 region has 16 residues. V lost 4 bases to trimming and J lost 4 bases, with 18 bases between them.

The chain links TRBV18 to TRBJ2-3; no clear D. Sequencing input: blood. The clonotype originates from a woman in her late teens or twenties in good health. The CDR3 loop is CASSRVSGPVADTQYF. The CDR3, as DNA: TGTGCCAGCTCACGAGTGTCGGGTCCTGTGGCAGATACGCAGTATTTT.